This T cell receptor (beta chain) was captured in a study of T cell responses to AZD1222 COVID-19 vaccine. The V gene's germline CDR1 is LGHNA and CDR2 YNFKEQ. The CDR3 contains 15 residues. V was cut by 0 bases and J by 1 base, with 6 bases left in between. Profiled with immunoSEQ multiplex PCR; TCRdb holds only in-frame clones, not every one. The sample has around 130,000 clones; around 90% are singletons. This clonotype was obtained from an adult in good health. The chain is built from TRBV4-2 and TRBJ1-4; D is uncertain. Sequencing was performed on peripheral blood, taken on day 0 of MenACWY control vaccination. CDR3: CASSQDGRTNEKLFF. In DNA form, the CDR3 reads TGTGCCAGCAGCCAAGACGGGAGAACTAATGAAAAACTGTTTTTT.